Listed below are T cell receptor beta chains from one sample, sequenced in a study of ipilimumab plus nivolumab after autologous stem cell transplantation. Libraries were prepared by immunoSEQ multiplex PCR; TCRdb keeps only in-frame clonotypes and omits some of them. This sample has around 16,000 clones; about 81% occur once, and the top ten carry around a fifth. Here the sequenced sample was PBMCs, taken in a trial of ipilimumab plus nivolumab as post-transplant consolidation. Every receptor here comes from a male donor with diffuse large B-cell lymphoma. CDR3s include the opening cysteine and the closing phenylalanine or tryptophan. D genes are given only for firm matches. Clone size is not always given. Where it is, it says once, few, many or a class for expanded clones.

size: NA; D: NA; J: TRBJ2-7; V: TRBV2; length: 14; DNA: TGTGCCAGCAGTGAAGGGGGGGTCGACTACGAGCAGTACTTC; CDR3: CASSEGGVDYEQYF
size: NA; D: NA; J: TRBJ2-7; V: TRBV6-5; length: 15; DNA: TGTGCCAGCAGAAACAACAGGCCTCAGGTCAACGAGCAGTACTTC; CDR3: CASRNNRPQVNEQYF
size: NA; D: NA; J: TRBJ1-2; V: TRBV5-4; length: 13; DNA: TGTGCCAGCAGCTTGGAACAGGGTTATGGCTACACCTTC; CDR3: CASSLEQGYGYTF
size: NA; D: TRBD1; J: TRBJ1-1; V: TRBV4-2; length: 14; DNA: TGTGCCAGCAGCTCGGACAGGGATAATGATGAAGCTTTCTTT; CDR3: CASSSDRDNDEAFF
size: few; D: TRBD1; J: TRBJ1-1; V: TRBV6-5; length: 15; DNA: TGTGCCAGCAGCCGCCTGACAGGGACTGGCACTGAAGCTTTCTTT; CDR3: CASSRLTGTGTEAFF
size: NA; D: NA; J: TRBJ2-7; V: TRBV7-2; length: 12; DNA: TGTGCCAGCAGCTTAAACAGCTACGAGCAGTACTTC; CDR3: CASSLNSYEQYF
size: NA; D: NA; J: TRBJ2-7; V: TRBV9; length: 14; DNA: TGTGCCAGCAGCCCCAGGGACGGAAGCTACGAGCAGTACTTC; CDR3: CASSPRDGSYEQYF
size: NA; D: NA; J: TRBJ1-5; V: TRBV12-5; length: 14; DNA: TGTGCTAGTGGTGCGGAACTTAGCAATCAGCCCCAGCATTTT; CDR3: CASGAELSNQPQHF
size: medium-sized; D: TRBD1; J: TRBJ2-5; V: TRBV29-1; length: 15; DNA: TGCAGCGTTGAACCAGACAGGGGTAGACAAGAGACCCAGTACTTC; CDR3: CSVEPDRGRQETQYF
size: NA; D: NA; J: TRBJ1-1; V: TRBV5-1; length: 18; DNA: TGCGCCAGCAGCCGTACTATGGGGGGTACCGCAGTGAACACTGAAGCTTTCTTT; CDR3: CASSRTMGGTAVNTEAFF
size: NA; D: TRBD1; J: TRBJ2-4; V: TRBV7-2; length: 18; DNA: TGTGCCAGCAGCTTACTACAGGGGGCAAGGGGAACCAAAAACATTCAGTACTTC; CDR3: CASSLLQGARGTKNIQYF
size: NA; D: NA; J: TRBJ2-7; V: TRBV5-4; length: 14; DNA: TGTGCCAGCAGCTTTAGCGGGACAGGGTACGAGCAGTACTTC; CDR3: CASSFSGTGYEQYF
size: few; D: TRBD1; J: TRBJ2-7; V: TRBV29-1; length: 19; DNA: TGCAGCGTTGAAGATCTTGGCGCAGGGGGCATGGGACGGGGTGAAAAGCAGTACTTC; CDR3: CSVEDLGAGGMGRGEKQYF
size: few; D: NA; J: TRBJ1-5; V: TRBV25-1; length: 13; DNA: TGTGCCAGCAGTCAGGGAAGCAATCAGCCCCAGCATTTT; CDR3: CASSQGSNQPQHF
size: NA; D: NA; J: TRBJ1-2; V: TRBV25-1; length: 15; DNA: TGTGCAGACCAGCTTCCCAAAGGGGTGGAGTATGGCTACACCTTC; CDR3: CADQLPKGVEYGYTF
size: NA; D: NA; J: TRBJ1-2; V: TRBV5-6; length: 17; DNA: TGTGCCAGCAGCTTCTCGGACAGCCGAGGAATTAACTATGGCTACACCTTC; CDR3: CASSFSDSRGINYGYTF
size: NA; D: TRBD1; J: TRBJ2-3; V: TRBV7-8; length: 18; DNA: TGTGCCAGCAGCCCCGGGACAGGAGAGACTGGGTTCACAGATACGCAGTATTTT; CDR3: CASSPGTGETGFTDTQYF
size: NA; D: TRBD1; J: TRBJ2-7; V: TRBV6-6; length: 13; DNA: TGTGCCAGCCGACAGGGCCAGACCTACGAGCAGTACTTC; CDR3: CASRQGQTYEQYF
size: NA; D: NA; J: TRBJ1-2; V: TRBV9; length: 15; DNA: TGTGCCAGCAGCGTAGGGGCAGAAGGTCTTATTGGCTACACCTTC; CDR3: CASSVGAEGLIGYTF
size: NA; D: TRBD1; J: TRBJ1-4; V: TRBV10-3; length: 15; DNA: TGTGCCATCAGTGAGTCGAGGACAGGGACCGAAAAACTGTTTTTT; CDR3: CAISESRTGTEKLFF
size: NA; D: TRBD2; J: TRBJ2-7; V: TRBV12-5; length: 16; DNA: TGTGCTAGTGGTTTGGTTAAGCGGGGGGATCTCTACGAGCAGTACTTC; CDR3: CASGLVKRGDLYEQYF
size: NA; D: NA; J: TRBJ2-7; V: TRBV27; length: 13; DNA: TGTGCCAGCAGTTTGGGGGGATCCTACGAGCAGTACTTC; CDR3: CASSLGGSYEQYF
size: NA; D: NA; J: TRBJ1-1; V: TRBV5-1; length: 14; DNA: TGCGCCAGCAGCTTCCGGGACACCCCCACTGAAGCTTTCTTT; CDR3: CASSFRDTPTEAFF
size: NA; D: TRBD1; J: TRBJ2-7; V: TRBV7-6; length: 14; DNA: TGTGCCAGCAGCCCGAGGACAGGGGAGGGGGTGCAGTACTTC; CDR3: CASSPRTGEGVQYF
size: NA; D: TRBD2; J: TRBJ2-7; V: TRBV4-1; length: 16; DNA: TGCGCCAGCAGCCAAGATCAATCTAGCGGGATATACGAGCAGTACTTC; CDR3: CASSQDQSSGIYEQYF
size: NA; D: TRBD2; J: TRBJ2-1; V: TRBV5-1; length: 15; DNA: TGCGCCAGCAGCTGGGTAGCGGGAGGGTACAATGAGCAGTTCTTC; CDR3: CASSWVAGGYNEQFF
size: NA; D: NA; J: TRBJ1-5; V: TRBV2; length: 15; DNA: TGTGCCAGCAGTGAAGGGGCAGGTCGGAATCAGCCCCAGCATTTT; CDR3: CASSEGAGRNQPQHF
size: few; D: NA; J: TRBJ1-3; V: TRBV15; length: 18; DNA: TGTGCCACCAGCAGACCCTGGGCGGGGGGTAGCTCTGGAAACACCATATATTTT; CDR3: CATSRPWAGGSSGNTIYF
size: NA; D: TRBD1; J: TRBJ2-7; V: TRBV7-8; length: 18; DNA: TGTGCCAGCAGCAGAATTCAGGGACAGGGGACTTCTTCCTACGAGCAGTACTTC; CDR3: CASSRIQGQGTSSYEQYF